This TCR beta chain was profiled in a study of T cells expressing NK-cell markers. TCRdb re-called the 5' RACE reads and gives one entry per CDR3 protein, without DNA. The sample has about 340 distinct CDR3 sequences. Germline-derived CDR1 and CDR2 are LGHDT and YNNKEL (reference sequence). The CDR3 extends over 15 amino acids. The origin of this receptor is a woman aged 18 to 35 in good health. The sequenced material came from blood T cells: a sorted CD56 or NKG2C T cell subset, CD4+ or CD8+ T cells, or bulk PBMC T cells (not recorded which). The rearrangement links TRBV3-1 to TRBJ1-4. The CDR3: CASSPLQETNEKLFF.